The 30 T cell receptor beta chains given below trace back to one sample, sequenced in a study of technical replicates of blood from several donors. Libraries were prepared by immunoSEQ multiplex PCR; TCRdb keeps only in-frame clonotypes and omits some of them. The profile covers about 6,900 clones, with 90% to 96% appearing a single time and approximately 7.8% taken by the ten largest. The sample consisted of PBMCs. Every receptor here comes from a human donor in good health.

The chain recombines TRBV30 with TRBJ2-2; D is ambiguous. There are 13 residues in the CDR3. Germline V gene sequence: CDR1 GTSNPN, CDR2 SVGIG (reference sequence). Trimming cost V 1 base and J 1 base, with 4 bases left between them. Written as DNA, the CDR3 is TGTGCCTGGAGTGACGGGAACACCGGGGAGCTGTTTTTT. It yields the protein CAWSDGNTGELFF.

The CDR3 loop is CASSERPGGEGETQYF. The DNA of the CDR3 is TGTGCCAGCAGTGAAAGACCGGGGGGAGAGGGGGAGACCCAGTACTTC. V and J are TRBV6-4 and TRBJ2-5; TRBD2 matches 7 bases. Germline CDR1 MRHNA, CDR2 SNTAGT. The ends lost 3 bases at V and 5 bases at J; junction bases unmatched: 12. This CDR3 is built from 16 residues.

The chain links TRBV6-1 to TRBJ1-1, with no clear D. This CDR3 has 13 residues. The germline V gene has CDR1 MNHNS and CDR2 SASEGT. V was trimmed by 2 bases and J by 1 base, leaving 5 bases between them. The CDR3 loop is CASSESENTEAFF. In nucleotides, the CDR3 is TGTGCCAGCAGTGAATCAGAGAACACTGAAGCTTTCTTT.

This sequence joins TRBV4-1 and TRBJ2-3; the match to TRBD2 covers 14 bases. V lost 1 base and J lost 5; bases outside the gene matches: 2. The CDR3 sequence is 16 residues long. Germline-derived CDR1 and CDR2 are MGHRA and YSYEKL. The DNA for the CDR3 is TGCGCCAGCAGCCAAGGACTAGCGGGAGGGTTAGATACGCAGTATTTT. It is translated as CASSQGLAGGLDTQYF.

V usage is TRBV6-6 and J usage is TRBJ1-4, with unresolved D. Germline CDR1 reads MNHNY; CDR2 reads SVGAGI (reference sequence). Deletions cut 2 bases from V and 2 bases from J, with 12 bases between. The CDR3 is made up of 16 amino acids. CDR3 sequence: CASSYVGPATNEKLFF. The CDR3, as DNA: TGTGCCAGCAGTTACGTGGGCCCGGCTACTAATGAAAAACTGTTTTTT.

V gene TRBV6-1 combines with J gene TRBJ1-2, with D perhaps matching TRBD1 (5 bases). This CDR3 region has 15 residues. The V and J ends lost 2 bases and 6 bases respectively, with 16 bases between them. Germline CDR1 and CDR2: MNHNS and SASEGT. CDR3 protein: CASSEPLAGNDGYTF. The CDR3 coding sequence is TGTGCCAGCAGTGAACCCCTGGCAGGGAATGATGGCTACACCTTC.

This chain links TRBV30 with TRBJ2-7; D remains ambiguous. CDR1 and CDR2 from the germline V gene are GTSNPN and SVGIG (reference sequence). The CDR3 covers 14 residues. V lost 0 bases, J lost 0 bases, and 9 bases lay in between. The CDR3 protein is CAWSVSSSSYEQYF. In nucleotides, the CDR3 is TGTGCCTGGAGTGTATCCTCGAGCTCCTACGAGCAGTACTTC.

The V gene is TRBV25-1, the J gene TRBJ2-5, with D perhaps matching TRBD2 (5 bases). This CDR3 region has 14 residues. Looked up from germline, CDR1 is MGHDK and CDR2 is SYGVNS. The V end was cut by 3 bases, the J end by 1 base, with 9 bases between. Here the CDR3 DNA reads TGTGCCAGCAGTGATAGGCTAGCCCAAGAGACCCAGTACTTC. Residues: CASSDRLAQETQYF.

This CDR3 is CASSLTGADTQYF. CDR3 DNA: TGTGCCAGCAGCTTGACAGGGGCAGATACGCAGTATTTT. The chain carries TRBV11-2 and TRBJ2-3; 8 bases are shared with TRBD1. Germline assignment: CDR1 SGHAT and CDR2 FQNNGV. The V and J ends lost 3 bases and 4 bases, in that order; junction bases with no gene match: 0. This CDR3 is 13 amino acids long.

The table lists this clone with a count of one. The chain joins TRBV10-2 to TRBJ2-1; TRBD2 agrees at 14 bases. In germline, CDR1 is WSHSY, CDR2 SAAADI. With 0 bases clipped from V and 12 bases from J, the junction kept 4 bases outside the gene matches. The CDR3 contains 15 residues. The CDR3 loop is CASSESGLAGARQFF. For the CDR3, the DNA is TGCGCCAGCAGTGAGTCGGGACTAGCGGGAGCTCGGCAGTTCTTC.

The chain employs TRBV5-1 and TRBJ2-2, with 8 bases that match TRBD1. The ends lost 5 bases at V and 6 bases at J; junction bases unmatched: 6. CDR3 length: 14 amino acids. Germline V lookup: CDR1 SGHRS, CDR2 YFSETQ. The CDR3 reads CASRPGTGAGELFF. The CDR3 DNA follows: TGCGCCAGCAGACCCGGGACAGGCGCCGGGGAGCTGTTTTTT. Full variable domain (remainder filled in from reference TRBV5-1 and TRBJ2-2): KAGVTQTPRYLIKTRGQQVTLSCSPISGHRSVSWYQQTPGQGLQFLFEYFSETQRNKGNFPGRFSGRQFSNSRSEMNVSTLELGDSALYLCASRPGTGAGELFFGEGSRLTVL.

CDR3 residues: CAWSVDSHNEQFF. In DNA, the CDR3 is TGTGCCTGGAGTGTTGACAGCCACAATGAGCAGTTCTTC. The rearrangement links TRBV30 to TRBJ2-1; possible D gene TRBD1, 5 bases. V dropped 0 bases and J dropped 5 bases, with 8 bases sitting between them. This CDR3 is built from 13 residues. Germline-derived CDR1 and CDR2 are GTSNPN and SVGIG (reference sequence).

The chain couples TRBV7-9 to TRBJ2-5; D perhaps matches TRBD2 (6 bases). The CDR3 runs to 16 residues. V lost 0 bases and J lost 5, with 16 bases in between. Looked up from germline, CDR1 is SEHNR and CDR2 is FQNEAQ (reference sequence). The CDR3 region has the DNA TGTGCCAGCAGCTTAGCTCCGGGAGTAGTCTGGGAGACCCAGTACTTC. It translates to CASSLAPGVVWETQYF.

The V call is TRBV19, the J call TRBJ2-3, with TRBD1 as a possible D gene (5 bases). Trimming removed 6 bases at V and 6 bases at J, with 19 bases between. This CDR3 has 15 amino acids. Germline loops: CDR1 LNHDA, CDR2 SQIVND (reference sequence). The CDR3 protein is CASSSLRQIGDTQYF. The DNA of the CDR3 is TGTGCCAGTAGCTCATTAAGACAGATAGGGGATACGCAGTATTTT. The variable domain in full, completed from reference TRBV19 and TRBJ2-3, reads DGGITQSPKYLFRKEGQNVTLSCEQNLNHDAMYWYRQDPGQGLRLIYYSQIVNDFQKGDIAEGYSVSREKKESFPLTVTSAQKNPTAFYLCASSSLRQIGDTQYFGPGTRLTVL.

The chain recombines TRBV6-5 with TRBJ2-7, with TRBD1 matching over 9 bases. The germline CDR1 and CDR2 sequences are MNHEY and SVGAGI. Trimming took 0 bases from V and 5 from J; bases not matched to a gene: 5. The length of the CDR3 is 15 residues. CDR3 sequence: CASSYSGTGSNEQYF. The DNA for the CDR3 is TGTGCCAGCAGTTACTCGGGGACAGGGTCAAACGAGCAGTACTTC.

The chain carries TRBV5-1 and TRBJ2-5; D perhaps matches TRBD2 (6 bases). Germline lookup yields CDR1 SGHRS and CDR2 YFSETQ. This CDR3 region has 17 residues. V dropped 0 bases and J dropped 1 base, with 16 bases sitting between them. CDR3 loop: CASSLGNTDGGQETQYF. In DNA, the CDR3 is TGCGCCAGCAGCTTGGGGAACACAGACGGGGGCCAAGAGACCCAGTACTTC.

V usage is TRBV19 and J usage is TRBJ2-1; maybe TRBD1 (6 bases). Trimming stripped 6 bases from V and 8 bases from J, with 14 bases between. Germline values: CDR1 LNHDA, CDR2 SQIVND (reference sequence). The CDR3 has 13 amino acids. CDR3 coding DNA: TGTGCCAGTAGCCCGCAGGGGTTCGATGAGCAGTTCTTC. Its protein product is CASSPQGFDEQFF.

The chain uses TRBV30 and TRBJ1-1, with D possibly being TRBD1 (6 bases). The V and J ends lost 4 bases and 0 bases respectively, with 12 bases between them. CDR3 length: 14 amino acids. Germline assignment: CDR1 GTSNPN and CDR2 SVGIG (reference sequence). The CDR3 nucleotides read TGTGCCTGGATTCGACAGGCCCTGAACACTGAAGCTTTCTTT. Protein: CAWIRQALNTEAFF.

The chain combines TRBV30 with TRBJ1-1; TRBD1 might be the D (5 bases). The V gene's germline CDR1 is GTSNPN and CDR2 SVGIG (reference sequence). Trimming took 0 bases from V and 2 from J, leaving 10 bases between them. The CDR3 has 14 amino acids. As DNA, the CDR3 is TGTGCCTGGAGTGTGAGGACACACAACACTGAAGCTTTCTTT. The encoded protein is CAWSVRTHNTEAFF.

This chain joins TRBV2 and TRBJ1-5; a weak D match, TRBD1 (6 bases). CDR1 SNHLY and CDR2 FYNNEI come from the germline V gene. Between the trimmed V and J ends, which lost 1 base and 4 bases, there was a span of 8 bases. This CDR3 has 14 residues. The CDR3 protein is CASSEGDTNQPQHF. CDR3 in DNA: TGTGCCAGCAGTGAAGGGGACACTAATCAGCCCCAGCATTTT.

V usage is TRBV30 and J usage is TRBJ2-1, with a tentative D call TRBD2 (5 bases). Per germline, CDR1 GTSNPN and CDR2 SVGIG (reference sequence). The V end was cut by 4 bases, the J end by 7 bases, with 17 bases between. The CDR3 extends over 14 amino acids. The CDR3 sequence: CAWTPLDSLNEQFF. CDR3 coding DNA: TGTGCCTGGACTCCACTGGACTCCCTAAATGAGCAGTTCTTC.

The chain carries TRBV13 and TRBJ1-2; D not certain. Looked up from germline, CDR1 is PRHDT and CDR2 is FYEKMQ (reference sequence). This CDR3 region has 14 residues. V was clipped by 4 bases and J by 7 bases, with 16 bases between them. The CDR3 DNA reads TGTGCCAGCAGCTCCGGACTCAAGTGGAGTGGCTACACCTTC. It specifies CASSSGLKWSGYTF.

The CDR3 loop reads CASRAREFVETQYF. The CDR3 DNA reads as TGTGCCAGCAGGGCGCGGGAGTTCGTGGAGACCCAGTACTTC. The chain carries TRBV6-1 and TRBJ2-5; TRBD2 aligns across 7 bases. The CDR3 is made up of 14 amino acids. V lost 6 bases and J lost 5; bases outside the gene matches: 9. Looked up from germline, CDR1 is MNHNS and CDR2 is SASEGT.

The CDR3 sequence: CASWPTGPVKTQYF. The CDR3 nucleotides read TGTGCCAGTTGGCCGACAGGTCCTGTAAAGACCCAGTACTTC. J is TRBJ2-5 and V is TRBV6-1; TRBD1 might be the D (6 bases). Germline lookup yields CDR1 MNHNS and CDR2 SASEGT. This CDR3 has 14 residues. The V end lost 9 bases, the J end lost 6 bases, and 20 bases lay between the germline ends.

The chain has TRBV27 and TRBJ1-5; no firm D call. Trimming removed 4 bases from V and 4 bases from J, with 5 bases in between. The CDR3 sequence is 12 residues long. Germline V CDR1 and CDR2: MNHEY, SMNVEV (reference sequence). The CDR3 here is CASSSPNQPQHF. The CDR3 DNA follows: TGTGCCAGCAGTTCCCCAAATCAGCCCCAGCATTTT.

This chain links TRBV27 with TRBJ2-5; weak D call: TRBD2 (6 bases). Trimming removed 7 bases at V and 7 bases at J, with 16 bases between. Germline lookup yields CDR1 MNHEY and CDR2 SMNVEV (reference sequence). The CDR3 sequence is 13 residues long. The CDR3 nucleotides are TGTGCCAGCACTAGTCGACTAGGCGTGACCCAGTACTTC. Protein: CASTSRLGVTQYF.

The rearrangement links TRBV6-1 to TRBJ1-2; TRBD1 matches 8 bases. V gave up 6 bases and J gave up 5 bases; unmatched junction bases: 5. Germline CDR1 MNHNS, CDR2 SASEGT. This CDR3 has 13 residues. CDR3 bases: TGTGCCAGCAGACCAGGGGACAGGTATGGCTACACCTTC. Amino acid sequence: CASRPGDRYGYTF.

The CDR3 sequence is CASSLQGFQPQHF. The CDR3 DNA reads TGTGCCAGCAGCCTACAGGGGTTTCAGCCCCAGCATTTT. The V gene is TRBV5-6, the J gene TRBJ1-5, with TRBD1 matching 7 bases. The length of the CDR3 is 13 residues. Germline V gives CDR1 SGHDT, CDR2 YYEEEE. Germline trimming cut 4 bases from V and 6 bases from J; bases unmatched to any gene: 4.

The chain employs TRBV5-6 and TRBJ2-5, with D unresolved. This CDR3 contains 14 residues. Germline-derived CDR1 and CDR2 are SGHDT and YYEEEE. Trimming left V 4 bases short and J 4 bases short, with 14 bases between. The CDR3 DNA reads as TGTGCCAGCAGCGACTCGTATCTCAGAGAGACCCAGTACTTC. Residues: CASSDSYLRETQYF.

The chain recombines TRBV7-9 with TRBJ2-1; the D gene is possibly TRBD2 (6 bases). With 6 bases removed from V and 9 bases from J, the gap between germline ends came to 12 bases. The V gene's germline CDR1 is SEHNR and CDR2 FQNEAQ (reference sequence). The CDR3 loop spans 12 amino acids. The CDR3 DNA follows: TGTGCCAGCAGTAGGGGACTCGCTGAGCAGTTCTTC. Translated, it gives CASSRGLAEQFF.